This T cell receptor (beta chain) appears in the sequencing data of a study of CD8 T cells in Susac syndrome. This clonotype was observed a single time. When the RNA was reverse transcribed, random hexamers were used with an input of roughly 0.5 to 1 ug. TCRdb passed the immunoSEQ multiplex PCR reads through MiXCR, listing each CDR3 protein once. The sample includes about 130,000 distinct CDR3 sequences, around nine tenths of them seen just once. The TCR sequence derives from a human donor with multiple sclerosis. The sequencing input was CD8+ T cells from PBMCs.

CDR3 in amino acids: CASSTTGSGNEQFF. Here the CDR3 DNA reads TGTGCCAGCAGCACTACAGGGTCTGGCAATGAGCAGTTCTTC. The V call is TRBV6-5, the J call TRBJ2-1; TRBD1 might be the D (6 bases). From germline, CDR1 is MNHEY and CDR2 SVGAGI. Between the trimmed V and J ends, which lost 6 bases and 6 bases, there was a span of 15 bases. The CDR3 has 14 residues.